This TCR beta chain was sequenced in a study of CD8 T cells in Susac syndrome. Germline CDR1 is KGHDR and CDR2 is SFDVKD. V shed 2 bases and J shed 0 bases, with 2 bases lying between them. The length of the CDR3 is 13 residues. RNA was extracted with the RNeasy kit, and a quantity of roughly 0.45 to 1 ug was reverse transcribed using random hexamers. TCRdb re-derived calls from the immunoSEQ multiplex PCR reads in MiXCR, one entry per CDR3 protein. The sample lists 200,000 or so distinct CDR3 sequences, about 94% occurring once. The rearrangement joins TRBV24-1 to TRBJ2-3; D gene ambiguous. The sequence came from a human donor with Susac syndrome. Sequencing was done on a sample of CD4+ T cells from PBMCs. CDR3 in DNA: TGTGCCACCAGTGATTCTAGCACAGATACGCAGTATTTT. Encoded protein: CATSDSSTDTQYF.